What follows are 15 T cell receptor beta chains derived from one specimen sequenced in a study of cytomegalovirus exposure and HLA in healthy donors. Researchers ran the PCR with 60 Vbeta and 13 Jbeta primers. Produced via immunoSEQ multiplex PCR; TCRdb's table is partial and in-frame only. This repertoire shows tens of thousands of clones, around four fifths found once; its top ten account for over 1.1%. Sequencing input: PBMCs. Source of these receptors: a male donor in good health and CMV-seronegative.

The chain has TRBV7-2 and TRBJ1-2; a possible D gene is TRBD1 (5 bases). The CDR3 sequence is 15 residues long. The germline V gene has CDR1 SGHTA and CDR2 FQGNSA. Deletions cut 1 base from V and 2 bases from J, with 11 bases between. CDR3 sequence: CASSLERGINYGYTF. CDR3 nucleotides: TGTGCCAGCAGCTTAGAGCGGGGGATAAACTATGGCTACACCTTC.

This clone has only a few counts. This chain connects TRBV5-1 to TRBJ2-5; TRBD1 matches at 8 bases. Germline values: CDR1 SGHRS, CDR2 YFSETQ. V lost 1 base and J lost 5; bases outside the gene matches: 10. The CDR3 sequence is 16 residues long. CDR3 DNA sequence: TGCGCCAGCAGCTTGTATCCAGGGGGCGCTTCGGAGACCCAGTACTTC. Translated: CASSLYPGGASETQYF.

This chain uses TRBV28 with TRBJ1-5, with D tentatively TRBD1 (5 bases). Trimming took 11 bases from V and 4 from J, leaving 21 bases between them. Germline CDR1 MDHEN, CDR2 SYDVKM. The CDR3 length is 15 residues. CDR3 DNA sequence: TGTGCCGTTTACGACAGAAACGGTCCTAATCAGCCCCAGCATTTT. Protein sequence: CAVYDRNGPNQPQHF.

This clone was counted once. The rearrangement links TRBV9 to TRBJ2-1; D remains ambiguous. The V gene lost 3 bases and the J gene lost 4 bases, with 17 bases spanning the gap. The CDR3 has 16 amino acids. From germline, CDR1 is SGDLS and CDR2 YYNGEE. CDR3 coding DNA: TGTGCCAGCAGCGGACCAAGGCGGAACCTGTACAATGAGCAGTTCTTC. Translating gives CASSGPRRNLYNEQFF.

This chain connects TRBV7-9 to TRBJ2-3, with D perhaps matching TRBD2 (5 bases). Germline assignment: CDR1 SEHNR and CDR2 FQNEAQ (reference sequence). With 5 bases removed from V and 3 bases from J, the gap between germline ends came to 15 bases. The CDR3 is 15 amino acids. The CDR3 DNA reads TGTGCCAGCAGCCGGGGAATCTGGGGAACAGATACGCAGTATTTT. Protein sequence: CASSRGIWGTDTQYF.

This clone was seen only once. The rearrangement uses TRBV6-6 and TRBJ2-1, with TRBD1 matching over 9 bases. The CDR3 sequence is 14 residues long. Unmatched junction bases numbered 5, after V lost 4 bases and J lost 7 bases. The germline V gene has CDR1 MNHNY and CDR2 SVGAGI (reference sequence). The CDR3 spells CASSSGGQGNEQFF. CDR3 DNA sequence: TGTGCCAGCAGTTCCGGAGGACAGGGGAATGAGCAGTTCTTC.

The chain employs TRBV6-6 and TRBJ2-3, with D possibly matching TRBD2 (5 bases). Looked up from germline, CDR1 is MNHNY and CDR2 is SVGAGI (reference sequence). The CDR3 sequence is 13 residues long. CDR3 nucleotide sequence: TGTGGCAGTTACTCGACGGGGACAGATACGCAGTATTTT. Translated, it gives CGSYSTGTDTQYF.

The rearrangement links TRBV30 to TRBJ1-2; 8 nucleotides agree with TRBD1. With V trimmed by 3 bases and J by 8 bases, 8 bases remained unmatched. Germline loops: CDR1 GTSNPN, CDR2 SVGIG (reference sequence). The CDR3 is 13 residues long. CDR3 residues: CAWRGTGDSGYTF. DNA of the CDR3: TGTGCCTGGAGGGGGACAGGCGACTCCGGCTACACCTTC.

This clone was picked up a small number of times. The chain couples TRBV19 to TRBJ1-1; 8 bases fit TRBD1. The germline V gene encodes CDR1 LNHDA and CDR2 SQIVND (reference sequence). V shed 3 bases and J 7 bases; nucleotides not matched to a gene: 16. The CDR3 sequence is 17 residues long. The CDR3 region is CASSMQPGGSYVFEAFF. In DNA form, the CDR3 reads TGTGCCAGTAGTATGCAACCAGGGGGCAGCTACGTTTTTGAAGCTTTCTTT.

The chain uses TRBV7-2 and TRBJ1-1; D is uncertain. There are 12 residues in the CDR3. V was clipped by 1 base and J by 10 bases, with 10 bases between them. CDR1 SGHTA and CDR2 FQGNSA come from the germline V gene. CDR3 sequence reads: CASSLVRGGAFF. CDR3 bases: TGTGCCAGCAGCTTAGTGCGGGGAGGAGCTTTCTTT.

The V call is TRBV19, the J call TRBJ1-1, with a tentative D call TRBD1 (5 bases). V lost 1 base and J lost 8, with 11 bases in between. From germline, CDR1 is LNHDA and CDR2 SQIVND (reference sequence). The CDR3 is 13 residues long. CDR3 coding DNA: TGTGCCAGTAGTATAGGAGGGAGGGGAGAAGCTTTCTTT. Protein sequence: CASSIGGRGEAFF.

The chain combines TRBV28 with TRBJ2-5; a possible D gene is TRBD2 (6 bases). V was trimmed by 6 bases and J by 1 base, leaving 9 bases between them. In germline, CDR1 is MDHEN, CDR2 SYDVKM. The CDR3 sequence is 13 residues long. The CDR3 region has the DNA TGTGCCAGCAGAACCGGGGGCCAAGAGACCCAGTACTTC. Translating it yields CASRTGGQETQYF.

The rearrangement uses TRBV29-1 and TRBJ2-1, with 7 bases fitting TRBD2. The ends lost 1 base at V and 3 bases at J; junction bases unmatched: 6. CDR3 length: 15 residues. Germline V gene lookup returns CDR1 SQVTM and CDR2 ANQGSEA. CDR3 protein: CSVEGFGTNYNEQFF. The CDR3 nucleotides read TGCAGCGTTGAAGGGTTCGGGACTAACTACAATGAGCAGTTCTTC.

This rearrangement joins TRBV19 to TRBJ1-4, with 10 bases that match TRBD1. CDR1 is LNHDA, CDR2 SQIVND, per germline (reference sequence). J lost 3 bases, V lost 2 bases, and 9 bases had no gene match. This CDR3 is built from 18 residues. Here the CDR3 reads CASSILPGQGTSNEKLFF. In DNA form, the CDR3 reads TGTGCCAGTAGTATATTGCCGGGACAGGGGACCTCTAATGAAAAACTGTTTTTT.

The J gene is TRBJ2-7, the V gene TRBV5-6, with D possibly TRBD2 on 5 matching bases. Trimming stripped 0 bases from V and 3 bases from J, with 10 bases between. Germline lookup yields CDR1 SGHDT and CDR2 YYEEEE. The CDR3 has 14 residues. The CDR3 coding sequence is TGTGCCAGCAGCTTGGGAGGGAGTGGCTACGAGCAGTACTTC. Its translation is CASSLGGSGYEQYF.